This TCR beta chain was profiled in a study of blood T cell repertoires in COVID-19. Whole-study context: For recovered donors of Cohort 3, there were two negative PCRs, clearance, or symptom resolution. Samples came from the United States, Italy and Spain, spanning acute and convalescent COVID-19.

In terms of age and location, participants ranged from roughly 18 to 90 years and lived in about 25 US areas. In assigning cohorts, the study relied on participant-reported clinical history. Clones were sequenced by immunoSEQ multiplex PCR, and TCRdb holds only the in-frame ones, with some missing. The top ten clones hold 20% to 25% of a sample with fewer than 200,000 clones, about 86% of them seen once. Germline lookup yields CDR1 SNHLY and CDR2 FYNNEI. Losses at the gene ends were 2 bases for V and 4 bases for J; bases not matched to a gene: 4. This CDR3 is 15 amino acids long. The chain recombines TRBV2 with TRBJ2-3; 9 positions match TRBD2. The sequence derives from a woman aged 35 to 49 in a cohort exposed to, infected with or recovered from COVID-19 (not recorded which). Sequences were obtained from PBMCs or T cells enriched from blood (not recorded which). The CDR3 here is CASSEWGLASDTQYF. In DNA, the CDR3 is TGTGCCAGCAGTGAATGGGGACTAGCCTCAGATACGCAGTATTTT.